Listed below are T cell receptor beta chains from one sample, sequenced in a study of blood T cell repertoires in COVID-19. TCRdb keeps only in-frame clones here, not all; method: immunoSEQ multiplex PCR. Of tens of thousands of clones listed, more than 90% were seen once; the top ten hold approximately 1.6%. Material: peripheral blood. The receptors come from a man over 45 with acute or convalescent COVID-19. Both conserved end residues are part of each CDR3.

V gene	J gene	CDR3 protein
TRBV19	TRBJ2-2	CASSMVGPEGELFF
TRBV27	TRBJ1-1	CASSFTRNTEAFF
TRBV18	TRBJ2-1	CASFLQRVSSYNEQFF
TRBV9	TRBJ2-5	CASSAGLAGAQETQYF
TRBV2	TRBJ1-1	CASNTGGTEAFF
TRBV11-2	TRBJ2-5	CASSLSAEGAQYF
TRBV5-8	TRBJ1-5	CASSLGFGGVGNQPQHF
TRBV29-1	TRBJ2-1	CSVETSGSPNEQFF
TRBV5-1	TRBJ1-2	CASQAGGTDYYGYTF
TRBV19	TRBJ1-2	CASTTQTGGDRVRGYTF
TRBV15	TRBJ2-1	CATSRHQTDNEQFF
TRBV15	TRBJ2-2	CATSPSDRVTGELFF
TRBV11-3	TRBJ2-3	CASSRRTSGGLADTQYF
TRBV24-1	TRBJ2-2	CATSPANTGELFF
TRBV7-2	TRBJ1-2	CASSLSPGGTDGYTF
TRBV5-3	TRBJ2-2	CARSGRDRPYRAPGELFF
TRBV28	TRBJ1-2	CASSLLGQGARGYTF
TRBV4-3	TRBJ2-2	CASSQDTGGGNTGELFF
TRBV6-2/TRBV6-3	TRBJ2-1	CASSARGGYNEQFF
TRBV2	TRBJ1-5	CASSEVDSNQPQHF
TRBV19	TRBJ1-1	CASSPRTGGIEAFF
TRBV19	TRBJ2-5	CASSWGVQETQYF
TRBV7-9	TRBJ2-3	CASSSPGTSTDTQYF
TRBV13	TRBJ2-1	CASSAVAGTSYNEQFF
TRBV6-1	TRBJ2-1	CASSEMASSYNEQFF
TRBV15	TRBJ2-3	CATSRRGSEPDTQYF
TRBV6-5	TRBJ1-2	CASKTRDRGPLSF
TRBV10-2	TRBJ1-1	CASKAGGTEAFF
TRBV5-4	TRBJ1-2	CASSFPGQGNDGYTF
TRBV5-1	TRBJ2-3	CASSLGGLAVTDTQYF
TRBV15	TRBJ2-5	CATSRGGTSGKQETQYF
TRBV5-5	TRBJ2-5	CASSLGVGHPGGETQYF
TRBV28	TRBJ1-1	CASTSGQGAEAFF
TRBV7-8	TRBJ2-1	CASSPSRNEQFF
TRBV4-1	TRBJ1-2	CASSQVNAGTGDGYTF
TRBV4-1	TRBJ2-3	CASSHLVGQSTDTQYF
TRBV7-9	TRBJ1-4	CASSFRGTGVNEKLFF
TRBV28	TRBJ2-7	CASSSWTGAYEQYF
TRBV27	TRBJ1-5	CASRRTGTALGQPQHF
TRBV7-9	TRBJ1-5	CASSLAGAGNQPQHF
TRBV5-4	TRBJ2-3	CASSLATGAIDTQYF
TRBV7-9	TRBJ2-5	CASSLMTVQETQYF
TRBV6-5	TRBJ2-7	CASTPSSGAYEQYF